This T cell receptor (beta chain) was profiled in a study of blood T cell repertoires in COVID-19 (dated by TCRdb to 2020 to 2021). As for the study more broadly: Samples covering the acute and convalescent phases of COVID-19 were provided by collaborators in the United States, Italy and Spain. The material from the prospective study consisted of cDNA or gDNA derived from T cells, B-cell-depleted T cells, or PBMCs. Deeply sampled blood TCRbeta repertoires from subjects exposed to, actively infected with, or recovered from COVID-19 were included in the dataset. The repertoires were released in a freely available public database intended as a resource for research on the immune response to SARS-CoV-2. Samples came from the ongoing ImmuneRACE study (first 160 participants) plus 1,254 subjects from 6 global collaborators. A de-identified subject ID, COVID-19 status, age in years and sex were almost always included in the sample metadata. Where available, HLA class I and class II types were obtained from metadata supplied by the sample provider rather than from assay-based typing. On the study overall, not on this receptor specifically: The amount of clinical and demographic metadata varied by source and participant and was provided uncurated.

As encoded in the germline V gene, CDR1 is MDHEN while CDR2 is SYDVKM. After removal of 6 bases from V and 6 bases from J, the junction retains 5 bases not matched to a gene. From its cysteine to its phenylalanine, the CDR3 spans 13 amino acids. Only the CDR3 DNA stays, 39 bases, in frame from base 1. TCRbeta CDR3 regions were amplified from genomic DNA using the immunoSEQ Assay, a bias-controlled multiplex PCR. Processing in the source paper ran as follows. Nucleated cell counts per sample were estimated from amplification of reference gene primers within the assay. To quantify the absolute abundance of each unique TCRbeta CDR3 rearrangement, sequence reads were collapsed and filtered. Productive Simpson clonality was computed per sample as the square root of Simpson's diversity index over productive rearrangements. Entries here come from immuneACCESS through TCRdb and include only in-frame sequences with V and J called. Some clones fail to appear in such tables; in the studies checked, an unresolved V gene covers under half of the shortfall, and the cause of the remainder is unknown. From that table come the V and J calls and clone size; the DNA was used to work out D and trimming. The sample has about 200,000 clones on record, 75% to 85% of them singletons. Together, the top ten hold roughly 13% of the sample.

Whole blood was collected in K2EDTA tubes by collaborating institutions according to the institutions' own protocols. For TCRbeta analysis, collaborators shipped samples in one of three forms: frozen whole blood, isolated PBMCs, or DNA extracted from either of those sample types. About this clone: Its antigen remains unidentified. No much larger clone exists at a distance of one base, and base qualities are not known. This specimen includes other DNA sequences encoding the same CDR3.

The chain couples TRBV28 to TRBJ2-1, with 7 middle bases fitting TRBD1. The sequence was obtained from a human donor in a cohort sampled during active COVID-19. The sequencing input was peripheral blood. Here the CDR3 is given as CASRRTGVNEQFF. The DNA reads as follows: TGTGCCAGCAGGCGAACAGGGGTCAATGAGCAGTTCTTC.